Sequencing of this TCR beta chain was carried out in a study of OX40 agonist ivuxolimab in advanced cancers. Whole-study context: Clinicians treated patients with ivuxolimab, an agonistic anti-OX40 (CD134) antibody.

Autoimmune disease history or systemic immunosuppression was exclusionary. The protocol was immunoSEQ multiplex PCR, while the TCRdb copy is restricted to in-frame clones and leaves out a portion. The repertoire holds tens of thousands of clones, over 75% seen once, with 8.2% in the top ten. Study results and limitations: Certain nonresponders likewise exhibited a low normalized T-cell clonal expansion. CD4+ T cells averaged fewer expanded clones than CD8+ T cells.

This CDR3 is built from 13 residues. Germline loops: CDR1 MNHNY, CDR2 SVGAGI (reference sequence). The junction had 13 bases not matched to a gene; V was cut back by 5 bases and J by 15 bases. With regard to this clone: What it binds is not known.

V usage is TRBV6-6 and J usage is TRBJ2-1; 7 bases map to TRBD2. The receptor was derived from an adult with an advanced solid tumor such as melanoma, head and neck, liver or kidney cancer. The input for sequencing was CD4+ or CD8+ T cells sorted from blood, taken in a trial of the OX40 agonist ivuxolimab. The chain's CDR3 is CASSDPRGEGRFF. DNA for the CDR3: TGTGCCAGCAGTGACCCTCGGGGGGAGGGCCGGTTCTTC.